A single sample gave rise to the 22 T cell receptor beta chains below, sequenced in a study of T cells after yellow fever vaccination. MiXCR, applied by TCRdb to the 5' RACE reads, yields one record per CDR3 protein. The sample holds more than 10,000 distinct CDR3 sequences; 4.5% to 5% are singletons and the top ten take 40% to 60%. This specimen was PBMCs, either bulk or a sorted T-cell subset (CD4+, CD8+, memory, or dextramer-sorted; not recorded which), taken 45 days after the yellow fever booster vaccination. Source of these receptors: a man younger than 40 who received the YFV17D yellow fever vaccine.

This clonotype was counted many times. This chain uses TRBV5-4 with TRBJ2-1, with D possibly being TRBD1 (5 bases). Germline V gives CDR1 SGHNT, CDR2 YYREEE (reference sequence). With 0 bases removed from V and 5 bases from J, the gap between germline ends came to 12 bases. The CDR3 runs 15 residues. The CDR3 spells CASSLGRVKNNEQFF. CDR3 nucleotide sequence: TGTGCCAGCAGCTTGGGCAGGGTTAAGAACAATGAGCAGTTCTTC.

This clonotype was counted many times. This chain joins TRBV6-5 and TRBJ2-3; D is unresolved. Looked up from germline, CDR1 is MNHEY and CDR2 is SVGAGI. V was cut by 6 bases and J by 6 bases, with 7 bases left in between. The CDR3 extends over 11 amino acids. CDR3 residues: CASSPGDTQYF. The CDR3 DNA is TGTGCCAGCAGCCCCGGCGATACGCAGTATTTT.

This clonotype was detected ten times or more. The chain is built from TRBV27 and TRBJ2-3; TRBD1 might be the D (6 bases). The CDR3 totals 13 residues. Germline lookup yields CDR1 MNHEY and CDR2 SMNVEV (reference sequence). With 3 bases removed from V and 5 bases from J, the gap between germline ends came to 9 bases. The CDR3 is CASSFGQKDTQYF. The CDR3 nucleotides read TGTGCCAGCAGTTTTGGACAGAAAGATACGCAGTATTTT.

There are many counts of this clonotype. V and J are TRBV2 and TRBJ2-3, with TRBD2 as a possible D gene (7 bases). This CDR3 is built from 18 residues. Trimming stripped 0 bases from V and 4 bases from J, with 20 bases between. In germline, CDR1 is SNHLY, CDR2 FYNNEI. DNA for the CDR3: TGTGCCAGCAGTGAAGCGCTTCGTGGGGGGGCCGAAGCAGATACGCAGTATTTT. Residues: CASSEALRGGAEADTQYF. The full variable domain, in which reference TRBV2 and TRBJ2-3 provide the parts outside the CDR3, is EPEVTQTPSHQVTQMGQEVILRCVPISNHLYFYWYRQILGQKVEFLVSFYNNEISEKSEIFDDQFSVERPDGSNFTLKIRSTKLEDSAMYFCASSEALRGGAEADTQYFGPGTRLTVL.

This clonotype was seen at least ten times. This sequence joins TRBV20-1 and TRBJ2-7; 8 nucleotides align to TRBD1. Germline V lookup: CDR1 DFQATT, CDR2 SNEGSKA (reference sequence). This CDR3 has 12 residues. Losses at the gene ends were 6 bases for V and 4 bases for J; bases not matched to a gene: 5. CDR3 nucleotide sequence: TGCAGTGCCAGCAGGACAGGGTACGAGCAGTACTTC. The encoded protein is CSASRTGYEQYF.

This clonotype has ten or more counts. J is TRBJ2-1 and V is TRBV10-3; D not resolved. The CDR3 totals 13 residues. Per germline, CDR1 ENHRY and CDR2 SYGVKD. V was cut by 10 bases and J by 6 bases, with 16 bases left in between. CDR3 protein: CATRLTVGNEQFF. The DNA for the CDR3 is TGTGCCACACGACTCACGGTAGGCAATGAGCAGTTCTTC.

Ten or more counts support this clonotype. This sequence joins TRBV11-2 and TRBJ2-2, with a weak D call TRBD1 (6 bases). Germline CDR1 reads SGHAT; CDR2 reads FQNNGV. V lost 1 base to trimming and J lost 4 bases, with 22 bases between them. This CDR3 is built from 19 residues. The CDR3: CASSLGVTGWKRSTGELFF. The CDR3 DNA sequence: TGTGCCAGCAGCTTAGGAGTTACAGGGTGGAAGAGGAGCACCGGGGAGCTGTTTTTT. Complete variable domain (other parts from reference TRBV11-2 and TRBJ2-2): EAGVAQSPRYKIIEKRQSVAFWCNPISGHATLYWYQQILGQGPKLLIQFQNNGVVDDSQLPKDRFSAERLKGVDSTLKIQPAKLEDSAVYLCASSLGVTGWKRSTGELFFGEGSRLTVL.

This clonotype was recorded many times. The chain has TRBV20-1 and TRBJ2-2; D is undetermined. The V gene's germline CDR1 is DFQATT and CDR2 SNEGSKA (reference sequence). Trimming pared 1 base from V and 3 bases from J, leaving 9 bases between. The CDR3 contains 14 residues. DNA for the CDR3: TGCAGTGCTAGAGCGCAGACTGACACCGGGGAGCTGTTTTTT. It codes for CSARAQTDTGELFF.

This clonotype has at least ten counts. V and J are TRBV28 and TRBJ2-1; TRBD2 matches 8 bases. V gave up 6 bases and J gave up 6 bases; unmatched junction bases: 13. Germline CDR1 MDHEN, CDR2 SYDVKM. The CDR3 spans 16 residues. Here the CDR3 reads CASRKMGAGASNEQFF. The DNA of the CDR3 is TGTGCCAGCAGAAAAATGGGAGCGGGAGCGTCCAATGAGCAGTTCTTC.

This clonotype was counted at least ten times. The rearrangement links TRBV29-1 to TRBJ2-2; D may correspond to TRBD1 or TRBD2 (5 bases each). Germline-derived CDR1 and CDR2 are SQVTM and ANQGSEA. The CDR3 is 13 amino acids. With 4 bases removed from V and 1 base from J, the gap between germline ends came to 7 bases. CDR3 nucleotides: TGCAGCGTTGGGGGGAAGAACACCGGGGAGCTGTTTTTT. Its protein is CSVGGKNTGELFF.

This clonotype was picked up many times. This chain links TRBV5-1 with TRBJ2-7, with D possibly TRBD2 on 6 matching bases. The CDR3 length is 14 residues. CDR1 is SGHRS and CDR2 is YFSETQ in the germline V gene. V shed 2 bases and J shed 3 bases, with 12 bases lying between them. CDR3 DNA sequence: TGCGCCAGCAGCTTCCGGAGGGAGGTCTACGAGCAGTACTTC. This gives the protein CASSFRREVYEQYF.

This chain joins TRBV12-3 or TRBV12-4 and TRBJ2-1; TRBD2 matches 10 bases. V shed 2 bases and J 0 bases; nucleotides not matched to a gene: 4. There are 17 residues in the CDR3. CDR3 DNA: TGTGCCAGCAGTTTACAACTAGCGGGACTCTCCTACAATGAGCAGTTCTTC. Translation gives CASSLQLAGLSYNEQFF.

This clonotype was seen ten or more times. The rearrangement links TRBV4-3 to TRBJ2-1, with D unclear. The germline V gene encodes CDR1 LGHNA and CDR2 YSLEER. This CDR3 region has 13 residues. Trimming cost V 0 bases and J 5 bases, with 5 bases left between them. CDR3 amino acids: CASSQEGDNEQFF. In nucleotides, the CDR3 is TGCGCCAGCAGCCAAGAGGGCGACAATGAGCAGTTCTTC.

This clonotype appeared many times. The rearrangement joins TRBV5-1 to TRBJ2-7; D tentatively reads TRBD1 or TRBD2 (5 bases each). Trimming stripped 1 base from V and 7 bases from J, with 18 bases between. CDR3 length: 15 amino acids. Germline V gene data show CDR1 as SGHRS and CDR2 as YFSETQ. The CDR3 DNA is TGCGCCAGCAGCTTGTGGTGGGACCGACTTAAGGAGCAGTACTTC. The encoded protein is CASSLWWDRLKEQYF.

This clonotype was found many times. The chain couples TRBV4-2 to TRBJ1-3, with unresolved D. The germline gives CDR1 LGHNA, CDR2 YNFKEQ. This CDR3 has 13 amino acids. Trimming cost V 1 base and J 3 bases, with 4 bases left between them. This chain's CDR3 is CASSQGGGNTIYF. The CDR3 DNA reads as TGTGCCAGCAGCCAAGGAGGTGGAAACACCATATATTTT.

This clonotype occurred many times. This chain uses TRBV19 with TRBJ1-5; D may be TRBD1 (5 bases). CDR3 length: 17 amino acids. V was cut by 0 bases and J by 9 bases, with 21 bases left in between. Germline V CDR1 and CDR2: LNHDA, SQIVND (reference sequence). The CDR3 region is CASSIDFAPRSRGPQHF. For the CDR3, the DNA is TGTGCCAGTAGTATAGACTTCGCTCCACGGTCAAGGGGGCCCCAGCATTTT.

This clonotype was observed at least ten times. The rearrangement joins TRBV12-3 or TRBV12-4 to TRBJ1-5; the match to TRBD1 covers 7 bases. The V segment lost 2 bases and the J segment 4 bases; nucleotides outside the gene matches: 2. The CDR3 runs to 14 residues. The CDR3 spells CASSLRDRNQPQHF. The CDR3 bases are TGTGCCAGCAGTTTACGGGACAGAAATCAGCCCCAGCATTTT.

The sample holds many counts of this clonotype. The chain uses TRBV29-1 and TRBJ2-1, with 7 bases aligning to TRBD2. The junction had 13 bases not matched to a gene; V was cut back by 5 bases and J by 3 bases. The CDR3 has 16 amino acids. Germline assignment: CDR1 SQVTM and CDR2 ANQGSEA. The CDR3 DNA is TGCAGCGTTAAGAGAACAGCGGGGAGGCACTACAATGAGCAGTTCTTC. It yields the protein CSVKRTAGRHYNEQFF.

This clonotype was detected many times. V usage is TRBV11-2 and J usage is TRBJ2-1; 8 nucleotides line up with TRBD2. CDR1 and CDR2 from the germline V gene are SGHAT and FQNNGV. CDR3 size: 17 residues. Unmatched junction bases numbered 17, after V lost 5 bases and J lost 8 bases. In DNA form, the CDR3 reads TGTGCCAGCAGCGTGTGGGGCGGGAGGTCCCTTAGATATGAGCAGTTCTTC. Protein product: CASSVWGGRSLRYEQFF.

This clonotype has a count of ten or more. The chain is built from TRBV7-3 and TRBJ2-5, with 11 bases that match TRBD2. The V gene end was trimmed by 5 bases and the J gene end by 5 bases; junction bases not matched to a gene: 7. The CDR3 is 15 amino acids. Looked up from germline, CDR1 is SGHTA and CDR2 is FQGTGA. The CDR3 loop is CASSPSSGGTETQYF. The DNA for the CDR3 is TGTGCCAGCAGCCCCTCTAGCGGGGGGACGGAGACCCAGTACTTC.

The J gene is TRBJ2-2, the V gene TRBV11-2, with D uncertain. From germline, CDR1 is SGHAT and CDR2 FQNNGV. The CDR3 loop spans 14 amino acids. Trimming took off 7 bases at V and 7 bases at J, with 16 bases between the two ends. The CDR3 loop is CASTLRPADGELFF. The CDR3 bases are TGTGCCAGCACCCTCCGCCCAGCAGACGGGGAGCTGTTTTTT.

This clonotype was found many times. The gene calls are TRBV20-1 and TRBJ2-7; 10 bases map to TRBD1. This CDR3 has 14 amino acids. Germline assignment: CDR1 DFQATT and CDR2 SNEGSKA (reference sequence). Unmatched junction bases numbered 8, after V lost 6 bases and J lost 3 bases. CDR3 DNA: TGCAGTGCCATACCGGGACAGGGGAACTACGAGCAGTACTTC. It translates to CSAIPGQGNYEQYF.